These T cell receptor beta chains were read from a single sample in a study of blood T cell repertoires in COVID-19. Assay: immunoSEQ multiplex PCR; the TCRdb copy retains only in-frame clones and omits some. The sample has about 220,000 clones; 80% to 85% are singletons. Sequencing was done on a sample of peripheral blood. The receptors were sampled from a woman in her 30s who had recovered from COVID-19. CDR3s include the opening cysteine and the closing phenylalanine or tryptophan. A D gene is named only where the DNA matches it firmly. Clone size appears in some rows only: once, few, many, or a class for an expanded clone.

>NA|NA|TRBJ2-7|TRBV10-1
CASSPWAGSHEQYF
TGCGCCAGCAGCCCCTGGGCAGGGTCCCACGAGCAGTACTTC
>NA|NA|TRBJ1-1|TRBV19
CASSEYTEAFF
TGTGCCAGTAGTGAGTACACTGAAGCTTTCTTT
>TRBD1|NA|TRBJ1-3|TRBV10-2
CASSEGTGTFSGNTIYF
TGCGCCAGCAGTGAAGGGACAGGGACCTTCTCTGGAAACACCATATATTTT
>NA|NA|TRBJ2-7|TRBV28
CASSFPERPYEQYF
TGTGCCAGCAGTTTCCCGGAGCGGCCCTACGAGCAGTACTTC
>NA|NA|TRBJ1-3|TRBV5-1
CASSLAPSYSGNTIYF
TGCGCCAGCAGCTTGGCCCCATCCTACTCTGGAAACACCATATATTTT
>TRBD2|NA|TRBJ2-7|TRBV20-1
CSAGRGYEQYF
TGCAGTGCTGGGAGGGGCTACGAGCAGTACTTC
>NA|NA|TRBJ1-6|TRBV6-5
CASSYSLGTYNSPLHF
TGTGCCAGCAGTTATAGCCTTGGCACCTATAATTCACCCCTCCACTTT
>NA|NA|TRBJ2-7|TRBV28
CASSLAPRGQYF
TGTGCCAGCAGTTTGGCCCCTCGTGGGCAGTACTTC
>NA|NA|TRBJ2-5|TRBV9
CASSAGGTRQETQYF
TGTGCCAGCAGCGCGGGCGGGACTCGCCAAGAGACCCAGTACTTC
>TRBD1|once|TRBJ2-7|TRBV10-3
CATSTGDEPYEQYF
TGTGCCACATCAACAGGGGACGAGCCCTACGAGCAGTACTTC
>TRBD1|NA|TRBJ2-1|TRBV25-1
CASSEVLGTGVFNEQFF
TGTGCCAGCAGTGAAGTACTTGGGACAGGGGTCTTCAATGAGCAGTTCTTC
>NA|once|TRBJ2-2|TRBV24-1
CATSFLGAGGELFF
TGTGCCACCAGTTTCTTGGGGGCCGGCGGGGAGCTGTTTTTT
>NA|NA|TRBJ1-1|TRBV7-9
CASSARQSNTEAFF
TGTGCCAGCAGCGCTAGACAGTCGAACACTGAAGCTTTCTTT
>NA|few|TRBJ1-1|TRBV28
CASRSEITEAFF
TGTGCCAGCAGGTCCGAGATTACTGAAGCTTTCTTT
>TRBD1|few|TRBJ1-4|TRBV27
CASSSQTGGAVNEKLFF
TGTGCCAGCAGTTCCCAGACAGGGGGTGCTGTTAATGAAAAACTGTTTTTT
>NA|NA|TRBJ2-1|TRBV27
CASSQTRSNEQFF
TGTGCCAGCAGTCAAACTAGGAGCAATGAGCAGTTCTTC
>NA|NA|TRBJ2-7|TRBV30
CAWRKYGNSYEQYF
TGTGCCTGGAGAAAGTACGGGAACTCCTACGAGCAGTACTTC
>TRBD2|NA|TRBJ2-3|TRBV9
CASSVSLAGVGTQYF
TGTGCCAGCAGCGTAAGTCTAGCGGGAGTGGGAACGCAGTATTTT
>TRBD1|NA|TRBJ1-5|TRBV10-1
CASSDRVSNQPQHF
TGCGCCAGCAGCGACAGGGTCAGCAATCAGCCCCAGCATTTT
>NA|NA|TRBJ2-7|TRBV13
CASSLGLALTYEQYF
TGTGCCAGCAGCTTAGGGCTAGCGTTAACCTACGAGCAGTACTTC
>NA|NA|TRBJ1-1|TRBV29-1
CSVGQTNTEAFF
TGCAGCGTTGGACAGACGAACACTGAAGCTTTCTTT
>NA|NA|TRBJ2-1|TRBV7-3
CASSLMGGPNEQFF
TGTGCCAGCAGCTTAATGGGCGGGCCCAATGAGCAGTTCTTC
>NA|once|TRBJ2-7|TRBV27
CASNDRRGPGEQYF
TGTGCCAGCAACGATAGGCGGGGGCCGGGGGAGCAGTACTTC
>TRBD1|NA|TRBJ1-1|TRBV30
CAWSVPRQGMNTEAFF
TGTGCCTGGAGTGTACCCCGACAGGGCATGAACACTGAAGCTTTCTTT
>TRBD1|NA|TRBJ1-5|TRBV5-5
CASSWGTGLNQPQHF
TGTGCCAGCAGCTGGGGGACAGGGTTAAATCAGCCCCAGCATTTT
>NA|NA|TRBJ1-6|TRBV6-1
CASSEYTGLDNSPLHF
TGTGCCAGCAGTGAATATACCGGTTTGGATAATTCACCCCTCCACTTT
>TRBD2|NA|TRBJ2-7|TRBV29-1
CSVTSGSSYEQYF
TGCAGCGTGACTAGCGGGAGCTCCTACGAGCAGTACTTC
>TRBD1|NA|TRBJ2-1|TRBV28
CASSLFTGGEDNEQFF
TGTGCCAGCAGTTTATTTACAGGGGGCGAAGACAATGAGCAGTTCTTC
>TRBD1|NA|TRBJ2-3|TRBV6-5
CASRQGTDTQYF
TGTGCCAGCAGACAGGGGACAGATACGCAGTATTTT
>TRBD1|NA|TRBJ1-6|TRBV18
CASSGGTGGDSPLHF
TGTGCCAGCTCAGGTGGGACAGGGGGCGATTCACCCCTCCACTTT
>TRBD2|NA|TRBJ2-7|TRBV2
CASRGDVYSGIVYEQYF
TGTGCCAGCAGGGGGGATGTATATAGCGGGATCGTTTACGAGCAGTACTTC
>NA|NA|TRBJ2-5|TRBV7-2
CASSPSRRGPGETQYF
TGTGCCAGCAGCCCCAGCCGTCGGGGTCCGGGCGAGACCCAGTACTTC
>TRBD2|few|TRBJ2-1|TRBV5-1
CASSPWTSDNNEQFF
TGCGCCAGCAGCCCGTGGACTAGCGACAACAATGAGCAGTTCTTC
>NA|NA|TRBJ2-7|TRBV2
CASSVGLRGSEQYF
TGTGCCAGCAGCGTGGGACTTAGGGGCTCCGAGCAGTACTTC
>TRBD1|NA|TRBJ1-5|TRBV27
CASRLSWTGNSNQPQHF
TGTGCCAGCAGACTATCCTGGACAGGCAATAGCAATCAGCCCCAGCATTTT
>NA|NA|TRBJ2-3|TRBV19
CASSIDRSSRADTQYF
TGTGCCAGTAGTATAGATCGGTCTAGCAGAGCAGATACGCAGTATTTT
>TRBD1|NA|TRBJ1-2|TRBV28
CATYRGEGYTF
TGTGCCACCTACAGGGGTGAAGGCTACACCTTC
>NA|NA|TRBJ2-5|TRBV30
CAWSETAGYQETQYF
TGTGCCTGGAGTGAAACCGCGGGGTACCAAGAGACCCAGTACTTC
>TRBD2|NA|TRBJ2-1|TRBV7-2
CASSRGGSSYNEQFF
TGTGCCAGCAGCCGCGGGGGGAGCTCCTACAATGAGCAGTTCTTC
>TRBD1|NA|TRBJ2-3|TRBV4-1
CASSLYPGQGKGDTQYF
TGCGCCAGCAGCCTTTATCCGGGACAGGGGAAAGGGGATACGCAGTATTTT
>TRBD2|many|TRBJ2-1|TRBV4-2
CASSHDQREVYNEQFF
TGTGCCAGCAGCCATGACCAGCGGGAGGTTTACAATGAGCAGTTCTTC
>NA|NA|TRBJ2-6|TRBV30
CAWRRGTASVGANVLTF
TGTGCCTGGAGAAGGGGGACCGCCTCCGTTGGGGCCAACGTCCTGACTTTC
>NA|NA|TRBJ1-4|TRBV25-1
CASSEFVRAQEKLFF
TGTGCCAGCAGTGAATTTGTCAGGGCTCAAGAAAAACTGTTTTTT
>TRBD1|NA|TRBJ1-2|TRBV28
CASSSTVEQGAQGYTF
TGTGCCAGCAGTTCGACCGTGGAACAGGGGGCGCAAGGCTACACCTTC
>TRBD1|NA|TRBJ1-1|TRBV6-4
CASISGGDTEAFF
TGTGCCAGCATTTCAGGGGGCGATACTGAAGCTTTCTTT
>TRBD1|NA|TRBJ1-6|TRBV5-1
CASSSMTGGESPLHF
TGCGCCAGCAGCTCGATGACAGGGGGCGAATCACCCCTCCACTTT
>NA|NA|TRBJ2-3|TRBV7-3
CASSSRGTDTQYF
TGTGCCAGCAGCTCCCGGGGCACAGATACGCAGTATTTT
>NA|NA|TRBJ1-3|TRBV4-1
CASSQEWTAGSGNTIYF
TGCGCCAGCAGCCAAGAATGGACAGCAGGCTCTGGAAACACCATATATTTT
>NA|NA|TRBJ2-2|TRBV11-2
CASSLELSGGEAGELFF
TGTGCCAGCAGCTTAGAGCTTTCCGGGGGAGAAGCCGGGGAGCTGTTTTTT
>TRBD1|NA|TRBJ1-1|TRBV9
CASSVTGGYLSEAFF
TGTGCCAGCAGCGTGACAGGGGGTTACTTGTCTGAAGCTTTCTTT
>TRBD1|NA|TRBJ2-2|TRBV28
CASSRLRTGRTGELFF
TGTGCCAGCAGCCGTCTAAGGACAGGGCGAACCGGGGAGCTGTTTTTT
>TRBD1|NA|TRBJ2-3|TRBV2
CASSGQGSDTQYF
TGTGCCAGCAGTGGACAGGGATCAGATACGCAGTATTTT
>NA|NA|TRBJ2-7|TRBV4-2
CASSQDVRQVYSYEQYF
TGTGCCAGCAGCCAAGATGTAAGACAGGTCTACTCCTACGAGCAGTACTTC
>TRBD1|NA|TRBJ1-2|TRBV10-3
CAISDSKTGLVYGYTF
TGTGCCATCAGTGATTCCAAGACAGGGCTTGTCTATGGCTACACCTTC
>NA|once|TRBJ1-2|TRBV28
CASSSGQGDGYTF
TGTGCCAGCAGCTCGGGACAAGGCGATGGCTACACCTTC
>TRBD1|NA|TRBJ1-4|TRBV28
CASSHRQGAEKLFF
TGTGCCAGCAGCCACAGACAGGGCGCAGAAAAACTGTTTTTT
>NA|NA|TRBJ2-1|TRBV24-1
CATSDLSWSSYNEQFF
TGTGCCACCAGTGATCTTAGCTGGAGCTCCTACAATGAGCAGTTCTTC
>TRBD1|NA|TRBJ1-4|TRBV28
CASSLVWDRNEKLFF
TGTGCCAGCAGTTTAGTCTGGGACAGAAATGAAAAACTGTTTTTT
>NA|NA|TRBJ1-6|TRBV6-5
CASSTHGVLGGPLHF
TGTGCCAGCAGTACCCACGGGGTCTTGGGGGGACCCCTCCACTTT
>TRBD2|NA|TRBJ2-5|TRBV27
CASSLPGTSGRMETQYF
TGTGCCAGCAGTTTACCAGGGACTAGCGGGAGAATGGAGACCCAGTACTTC